One and the same sample provided the 17 T cell receptor beta chains below, sequenced in a study of brain T cells in children with intractable seizures. The protocol was immunoSEQ multiplex PCR, while the TCRdb copy is restricted to in-frame clones and leaves out a portion. The repertoire includes about 110,000 clones, approximately 94% of them detected once, and about 3.8% sits in the top ten. The sample in question was peripheral blood, obtained at surgery. The receptors shown here come from a boy less than two years old with hemimegalencephaly and intractable seizures.

The rearrangement uses TRBV7-3 and TRBJ2-1; 7 bases are shared with TRBD2. The length of the CDR3 is 14 residues. Germline-derived CDR1 and CDR2 are SGHTA and FQGTGA. V shed 5 bases, J shed 5 bases, and the junction held 6 bases outside the gene matches. In nucleotides, the CDR3 is TGTGCCAGCAGCACCTCAGCGGGACACAATGAGCAGTTCTTC. This translates into CASSTSAGHNEQFF.

The chain couples TRBV5-4 to TRBJ2-7; TRBD1 is a possible D gene (6 bases). The germline CDR1 and CDR2 sequences are SGHNT and YYREEE (reference sequence). The CDR3 spans 14 residues. V lost 3 bases, J lost 2 bases, and 12 bases lay in between. The CDR3 protein is CASSSPGTTYEQYF. The CDR3 DNA reads TGTGCCAGCAGCTCTCCCGGGACAACCTACGAGCAGTACTTC.

The chain combines TRBV12-5 with TRBJ1-2; D unclear. The CDR3 has 14 residues. V lost 0 bases, J lost 4 bases, and 9 bases lay in between. The germline CDR1 and CDR2 sequences are LGHNT and FRNRAP. DNA for the CDR3: TGTGCTAGTGGTTTGGTACCCGCTAGCTATGGCTACACCTTC. It encodes CASGLVPASYGYTF.

The chain uses TRBV28 and TRBJ2-3; D unresolved. V was pared by 6 bases and J by 5 bases, with 9 bases between. The germline V gene has CDR1 MDHEN and CDR2 SYDVKM. This CDR3 comprises 12 residues. CDR3 region: CASSLSEDTQYF. CDR3 coding DNA: TGTGCCAGCAGCTTGAGTGAAGATACGCAGTATTTT.

The rearrangement joins TRBV2 to TRBJ1-6; D not certain. The CDR3 spans 14 residues. V lost 6 bases and J lost 10, with 16 bases in between. CDR1 SNHLY and CDR2 FYNNEI come from the germline V gene. The CDR3 sequence: CASSSGEEFSPLHF. The CDR3 DNA reads TGTGCCAGCAGCTCTGGGGAGGAGTTCTCACCCCTCCACTTT.

This chain uses TRBV27 with TRBJ2-7; TRBD2 agrees at 10 bases. CDR3 length: 14 residues. Germline CDR1 and CDR2: MNHEY and SMNVEV (reference sequence). V lost 5 bases to trimming and J lost 7 bases; unmatched junction nucleotides: 8. DNA for the CDR3: TGTGCCAGCAGTCCCCTAGCGGGAGCGGGTGAGCAGTACTTC. This sequence encodes CASSPLAGAGEQYF.

The V and J genes are TRBV7-8 and TRBJ2-1, with D maybe TRBD2 (5 bases). V was cut by 3 bases and J by 4 bases, with 13 bases left in between. From germline, CDR1 is SGHVS and CDR2 FQNEAQ. The CDR3 runs 15 residues. This CDR3 reads CASSLWRSTYNEQFF. The CDR3 nucleotides read TGTGCCAGCAGCTTGTGGAGGTCGACATACAATGAGCAGTTCTTC.

The J gene is TRBJ2-7, the V gene TRBV20-1; 14 bases match TRBD2. Germline V lookup: CDR1 DFQATT, CDR2 SNEGSKA (reference sequence). V lost 3 bases and J lost 5; bases outside the gene matches: 6. CDR3 size: 15 residues. CDR3 region: CSASLGTSGRDEQYF. In DNA form, the CDR3 reads TGCAGTGCTAGTCTCGGGACTAGCGGGAGAGACGAGCAGTACTTC.

Of note for this clone: Other DNA sequences from this sample encode an identical CDR3 as well. The CDR3 region is CASSLGGSTDTQYF. The CDR3 DNA reads TGTGCCAGCAGTTTGGGAGGGAGCACAGATACGCAGTATTTT. The genes are TRBV28 and TRBJ2-3; 7 bases are a match to TRBD2. This CDR3 is built from 14 residues. V was clipped by 3 bases and J by 0 bases; unmatched bases: 0. CDR1 MDHEN and CDR2 SYDVKM come from the germline V gene.

The chain uses TRBV21-1 and TRBJ1-2. TRBV21-1 has pseudogene status. The CDR3 length is 12 residues. CDR3 nucleotide sequence: TGTGCCAGCAGCAAAGGGAACTATGGCTACACCTTC. The encoded protein is CASSKGNYGYTF.

The gene calls are TRBV11-3 and TRBJ2-7; 9 nucleotides match TRBD2. CDR3 length: 15 residues. From germline, CDR1 is SGHNT and CDR2 YENEEA. The trim removed 5 bases at V and 2 bases at J, leaving 7 bases unmatched. CDR3 coding DNA: TGTGCCAGCAGCCCCCGGCTAGCGGGGCCCTACGAGCAGTACTTC. This sequence encodes CASSPRLAGPYEQYF.

This clone occurred once. This rearrangement joins TRBV6-6 to TRBJ1-2; 7 nucleotides match TRBD1. Looked up from germline, CDR1 is MNHNY and CDR2 is SVGAGI (reference sequence). The CDR3 has 15 amino acids. V was pared by 7 bases and J by 4 bases, with 12 bases of the junction left unmatched. CDR3 DNA sequence: TGTGCCAGCACCACGGGACAGCTAGGGGGCTATGGCTACACCTTC. Its protein is CASTTGQLGGYGYTF.

V is TRBV28 and J is TRBJ2-7; tentative D call: TRBD2 (6 bases). Germline assignment: CDR1 MDHEN and CDR2 SYDVKM. The CDR3 has 16 amino acids. The V end was cut by 6 bases, the J end by 0 bases, with 18 bases between. This chain's CDR3 is CASSYHWGGNSYEQYF. The CDR3 nucleotides read TGTGCCAGCAGCTACCACTGGGGCGGGAACTCCTACGAGCAGTACTTC. Looking up the rest from reference TRBV28 and TRBJ2-7 gives the full variable domain: DVKVTQSSRYLVKRTGEKVFLECVQDMDHENMFWYRQDPGLGLRLIYFSYDVKMKEKGDIPEGYSVSREKKERFSLILESASTNQTSMYLCASSYHWGGNSYEQYFGPGTRLTVT.

The V call is TRBV5-1, the J call TRBJ1-4; TRBD1 matches at 10 bases. The V gene's germline CDR1 is SGHRS and CDR2 YFSETQ. CDR3 length: 14 amino acids. J was trimmed by 7 bases and V by 0 bases; bases with no gene match: 0. Here the CDR3 reads CASSLGQGAEKLFF. DNA for the CDR3: TGCGCCAGCAGCTTGGGACAGGGGGCTGAAAAACTGTTTTTT.

The chain couples TRBV7-2 to TRBJ2-3; D ambiguous. Germline loops: CDR1 SGHTA, CDR2 FQGNSA. V was trimmed by 0 bases and J by 5 bases, leaving 0 bases between them. This CDR3 is built from 11 residues. The chain's CDR3 is CASSLADTQYF. CDR3 DNA sequence: TGTGCCAGCAGCTTAGCAGATACGCAGTATTTT.

This clone was observed once. The CDR3 region is CAISPGTGLGGYTF. CDR3 DNA: TGTGCCATCAGCCCCGGGACAGGGTTGGGTGGCTACACCTTC. This chain joins TRBV10-3 and TRBJ1-2; 9 positions match TRBD1. The CDR3 extends over 14 amino acids. Trimming removed 6 bases from V and 7 bases from J; junction bases left unmatched: 9. In germline, CDR1 is ENHRY, CDR2 SYGVKD.

The rearrangement links TRBV28 to TRBJ2-7; D ambiguous. Trimming removed 3 bases from V and 2 bases from J, with 11 bases in between. Germline V gene data show CDR1 as MDHEN and CDR2 as SYDVKM. This CDR3 comprises 14 residues. The CDR3 DNA reads as TGTGCCAGCAGTTTGGCGTCGGCCCCCTACGAGCAGTACTTC. This encodes CASSLASAPYEQYF.